The rows below give T cell receptor beta chains drawn from one sample of a study of cytomegalovirus exposure and HLA in healthy donors. Clones were sequenced by immunoSEQ multiplex PCR, and TCRdb holds only the in-frame ones, with some missing. The table records approximately 180,000 clones, 70% to 90% of them present only once. Sequencing used PBMCs. These receptors originate from a girl aged 5-17 years in good health and CMV-seropositive. Each CDR3 is given with its conserved first and last residue. D genes are given only for firm matches.

>TRBV2|.
CASSEAQTSSYGYTF
>TRBV5-1|TRBD1
CASLPDRRSYGYTF
>TRBV13|.
CASSANKKAGVFYAEAFF
>TRBV7-6|.
CASSYTANTEAFF
>TRBV4-1|.
CASSQIARFTYEQYF
>TRBV6-1|.
CASSEGHFSTDTQYF
>TRBV7-2|TRBD1
CASSLLVPGQGNSPLHF
>TRBV11-2|.
CASSLNWSGSYEQYF
>TRBV6-5|TRBD1
CASMKRGRADTQYF
>TRBV27|.
CASSPSYGTQYF
>TRBV19|.
CASSIETGELFF
>TRBV5-1|.
CASSPYLGAKNIRYF
>TRBV13|.
CASSPTRPGAGEAFF
>TRBV19|TRBD2
CASSLGLAGAAYEQYF
>TRBV7-9|.
CASSAQGTSGNTIYF
>TRBV4-1|.
CASSRIAENSYNEQFF
>TRBV6-6|TRBD1
CASSPQGRGGYTF
>TRBV7-2|.
CASSLGSLGAASPFHF
>TRBV4-2|.
CASSQRRAGYEQYF
>TRBV19|.
CASSTGGQSSYNSPLHF
>TRBV2|TRBD1
CASSLKGQGTGELFF
>TRBV4-1|.
CASSQVVSPANYGYTF
>TRBV10-2|TRBD2
CASSSGGLTDTQYF
>TRBV19|TRBD1
CASSTDRGEPGNTIYF
>TRBV19|.
CASSMGGVSPLHF
>TRBV6-1|.
CASSEDGGEVTAGANVLTF
>TRBV25-1|TRBD2
CASSEYGRGGTDTQYF
>TRBV25-1|.
CASSESGGSSYNEQFF
>TRBV9|.
CASSVEGAGLSGNTIYF
>TRBV7-9|.
CASSLLREAFF
>TRBV19|.
CASSVGRGDVSGNTIYF
>TRBV2|TRBD1
CASKARGQGASGANVLTF
>TRBV18|.
CASSPTIPVTDTQYF
>TRBV19|TRBD2
CASSPVGGGGANEQFF
>TRBV19|.
CASRPLTVNTQYF
>TRBV2|TRBD2
CASRTSGDQETQYF
>TRBV19|TRBD2
CASSIAGGAGNEQFF
>TRBV7-9|TRBD1
CASSKGQDYSGANVLTF
>TRBV6-4|.
CASSALGGTEAFF
>TRBV7-8|.
CASSLESWGLEVQIYGYTF
>TRBV12-5|TRBD1
CASGTGTVSNYGYTF
>TRBV5-1|TRBD1
CASSLEQGVRDGYTF
>TRBV9|TRBD1
CASSPSQGAEQYF
>TRBV11-2|.
CASSTPVGEGSYEQYF
>TRBV5-4|TRBD2
CASSPGTTRETQYF
>TRBV7-6|.
CASSPQGSTNTEAFF
>TRBV29-1|TRBD2
CSVESPSGSYNEQFF
>TRBV11-3|TRBD2
CASSLRTSGGSNEQFF
>TRBV7-6|TRBD2
CASSLRAGGDYNEQFF
>TRBV28|.
CASSARQVSRGAFF
>TRBV6-1|TRBD1
CASSEHRGGFSYEQYF
>TRBV2|TRBD1
CASSEGQPTAYNSPLHF
>TRBV7-3|.
CASSLGAGRTEAFF
>TRBV5-6|TRBD1
CASSWGQGAGNTIYF
>TRBV5-4|TRBD1
CASSSRQGKNIQYF
>TRBV5-1|.
CASSLSRTANTEAFF
>TRBV7-2|.
CASSLVRETQYF
>TRBV18|.
CASSQNRVYNEKLFF
>TRBV5-1|.
CASSPYTDSSRYGYTF
>TRBV11-2|TRBD2
CATGGTSGSYEQYF